This T cell receptor (beta chain) appears in the sequencing data of a study of T cell responses to AZD1222 COVID-19 vaccine. About this clone: Its antigen is as yet unknown.

Study-level points and caveats: With two AZD1222 doses given, Spike-specific TCR breadth and depth both rose.

Deletions cut 2 bases from V and 3 bases from J, with 7 bases between. The CDR3 runs to 13 residues. Germline lookup yields CDR1 SGHTA and CDR2 FQGNSA. Sequenced by immunoSEQ multiplex PCR; TCRdb stores in-frame clones only, minus some. The table has more than 150,000 clones, 94% seen once. This specimen consisted of peripheral blood, obtained 28 days after the second AZD1222 dose. The rearrangement joins TRBV7-2 to TRBJ1-2; D is unclear. This receptor was identified in an adult who received the AZD1222 COVID-19 vaccine. The CDR3 spells CASSLTVDYGYTF. The DNA for the CDR3 is TGTGCCAGCAGCTTAACGGTTGACTATGGCTACACCTTC.